This T cell receptor beta chain stems from a study of T cells in Graves' hyperthyroidism and ophthalmopathy. This clonotype was found a few times. CDR1 is MGHDK and CDR2 is SYGVNS in the germline V gene. The CDR3 is 18 residues long. Losses at the gene ends were 5 bases for V and 3 bases for J; bases not matched to a gene: 18. Amplification yielded TCR beta CDR3 regions, with RNA transcripts as the source. HTBI primers were the set used in a first-round RT-PCR of the TCR CDR3. TCRdb reanalysed the multiplex PCR reads using MiXCR and keeps one entry per CDR3 protein. The profile shows a few hundred thousand distinct CDR3 sequences, about 14% of them singletons.

This TCR came from a young woman with Graves' ophthalmopathy. Source material: blood. The chain links TRBV25-1 to TRBJ2-5; the match to TRBD1 covers 7 bases. CDR3 bases: TGTGCCAGCAGTCTCATGGGTTGGAAGGGGACAGTAGAAGAGACCCAGTACTTC. This gives the protein CASSLMGWKGTVEETQYF.